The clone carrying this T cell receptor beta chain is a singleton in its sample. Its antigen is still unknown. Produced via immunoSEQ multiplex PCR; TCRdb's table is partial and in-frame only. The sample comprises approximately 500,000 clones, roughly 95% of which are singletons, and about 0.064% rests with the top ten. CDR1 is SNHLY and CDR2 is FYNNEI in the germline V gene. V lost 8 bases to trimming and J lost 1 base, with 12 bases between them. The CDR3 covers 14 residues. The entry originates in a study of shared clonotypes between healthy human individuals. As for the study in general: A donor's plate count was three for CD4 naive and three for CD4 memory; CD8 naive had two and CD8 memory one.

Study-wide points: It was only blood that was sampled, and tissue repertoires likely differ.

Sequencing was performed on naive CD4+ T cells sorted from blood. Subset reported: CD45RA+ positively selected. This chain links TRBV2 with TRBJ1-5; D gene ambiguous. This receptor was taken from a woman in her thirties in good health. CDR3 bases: TGTGCCAGCCGTAAGCGGGGAAGCAATCAGCCCCAGCATTTT. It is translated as CASRKRGSNQPQHF.